A single sample is the source of the 26 T cell receptor beta chains below, sequenced in a study of tumor-infiltrating lymphocytes in oesophageal squamous cell carcinoma. One entry per CDR3 protein, called by TCRdb with MiXCR from the PCR reads. In the table there are about 11,000 distinct CDR3 sequences, 50% to 65% of which are singletons. The sequenced sample consisted of esophageal tumor tissue. The receptors come from a male donor with esophageal squamous cell carcinoma.

This clonotype was counted only a few times. This chain links TRBV7-6 with TRBJ2-7, with D perhaps given as TRBD1 or TRBD2 (5 bases each). Germline CDR1 is SGHVS and CDR2 is FNYEAQ. The ends were cut back, 3 bases at V and 3 bases at J, with 15 bases in the middle. The CDR3 spans 15 residues. The DNA of the CDR3 is TGTGCCAGCAGCTTGAGGGGCCAGAACAGCTACGAGCAGTACTTC. Translated: CASSLRGQNSYEQYF. Looking up the rest from reference TRBV7-6 and TRBJ2-7 gives the full variable domain: GAGVSQSPRYKVTKRGQDVALRCDPISGHVSLYWYRQALGQGPEFLTYFNYEAQQDKSGLPNDRFSAERPEGSISTLTIQRTEQRDSAMYRCASSLRGQNSYEQYFGPGTRLTVT.

In its sample, this clonotype ranks as large. In nucleotides, the CDR3 is TGTGCCAGCAGTCCGGGACGAATGAGGTCAGGTACGCAGTATTTT. The encoded protein is CASSPGRMRSGTQYF. The chain is built from TRBV27 and TRBJ2-3; tentatively, D is TRBD1 or TRBD2 (5 bases each). The CDR3 spans 15 residues. Between the trimmed V and J ends, which lost 5 bases and 8 bases, there was a span of 20 bases. Per the germline V gene, CDR1 is MNHEY and CDR2 is SMNVEV (reference sequence).

This clonotype has at least ten counts. The V and J genes are TRBV7-2 and TRBJ2-3; a possible D gene is TRBD2 (6 bases). This CDR3 region has 16 residues. Deletions cut 3 bases from V and 0 bases from J, with 13 bases between. CDR1 and CDR2 (germline): SGHTA, FQGNSA. The CDR3 sequence is CASSLAGRGSTDTQYF. As DNA, the CDR3 is TGTGCCAGCAGCTTGGCGGGGCGAGGTAGCACAGATACGCAGTATTTT.

V and J are TRBV7-2 and TRBJ2-5; D gene ambiguous. V was clipped by 8 bases and J by 11 bases, with 24 bases between them. This CDR3 comprises 14 residues. CDR1 is SGHTA and CDR2 is FQGNSA in the germline V gene. The chain's CDR3 is CASAADLVVTEQYF. CDR3 sequence (DNA): TGTGCCAGCGCCGCAGACCTCGTTGTTACTGAGCAGTACTTC.

The V and J genes are TRBV7-6 and TRBJ2-7; D may be TRBD1 (6 bases). The J call may be mistaken, given a closer DNA end match to TRBJ2-1. There are 16 residues in the CDR3. In germline, CDR1 is SGHVS, CDR2 FNYEAQ. CDR3 DNA: TGTGCCAGCAGCTTAGACAGGGCGAGCTCCTACAATGAGCAGTTCTTC. This codes for CASSLDRASSYNEQFF.

This clonotype has a handful of counts. The CDR3 sequence is CASHIGTSGGNEQFF. Written as DNA, the CDR3 is TGTGCCAGCCACATCGGGACTAGCGGGGGGAATGAGCAGTTCTTC. The gene calls are TRBV6-8 and TRBJ2-1, with TRBD2 matching over 15 bases. Germline V gives CDR1 MNHGY, CDR2 SAAAGT. V shed 8 bases, J shed 7 bases, and the junction held 6 bases outside the gene matches. This CDR3 has 15 amino acids.

The rearrangement joins TRBV7-2 to TRBJ2-4, with 9 bases lining up with TRBD2. The V and J ends lost 2 bases and 3 bases, in that order; junction bases with no gene match: 2. In germline, CDR1 is SGHTA, CDR2 FQGNSA. The CDR3 is 15 residues long. The CDR3: CASSLLSGSKNIQYF. The CDR3 DNA sequence: TGTGCCAGCAGCTTACTTAGCGGGAGCAAAAACATTCAGTACTTC.

The V and J genes are TRBV6-1 and TRBJ2-3; TRBD2 matches 8 bases. V lost 6 bases, J lost 2 bases, and 7 bases stayed unmatched. This CDR3 has 15 amino acids. CDR1 is MNHNS, CDR2 SASEGT, per germline. DNA for the CDR3: TGTGCCAGCAGACTAGCGGTCCTTTCCACAGATACGCAGTATTTT. It encodes CASRLAVLSTDTQYF.

On this clonotype: A read error is likely, as this CDR3 ends without the conserved phenylalanine or tryptophan. It is unclear where the CDR3 begins or ends on the DNA, so no DNA is shown, and the CDR3 is as TCRdb lists it. J is TRBJ2-6 and V is TRBV7-9. 8 amino acids form the CDR3, both terminal residues included. Germline V CDR1 and CDR2: SEHNR, FQNEAQ (reference sequence). The CDR3 reads CASSLAGS.

The chain employs TRBV11-2 and TRBJ1-2, with D hard to call. From germline, CDR1 is SGHAT and CDR2 FQNNGV. CDR3 length equals 11 residues. The V end was cut by 6 bases, the J end by 11 bases, with 13 bases between. The CDR3 DNA sequence: TGTGCCAGCAGTGTGATTGGGGTTTACACCTTC. This sequence encodes CASSVIGVYTF.

Comment on this clonotype: The missing conserved phenylalanine or tryptophan at the end of this CDR3 makes a read error likely. Because the CDR3's place on the DNA is in doubt, the DNA is left out and the CDR3 is given as listed by TCRdb. V gene TRBV24-1 combines with J gene TRBJ2-5; TRBD2 is the table's D call, not checked against the DNA. The length of the CDR3 is 18 amino acids, counting both ends. Germline V gene sequence: CDR1 KGHDR, CDR2 SFDVKD. The chain's CDR3 is CATSDTTRSGANVLTFGN.

This rearrangement joins TRBV6-1 to TRBJ2-6, with D hard to call. The CDR3 loop spans 15 amino acids. V lost 8 bases to trimming and J lost 0 bases, with 11 bases between them. The germline V gene has CDR1 MNHNS and CDR2 SASEGT. CDR3 protein: CASLAGVSGANVLTF. The DNA for the CDR3 is TGTGCCAGCCTCGCAGGCGTCTCTGGGGCCAACGTCCTGACTTTC.

The gene calls are TRBV7-8 and TRBJ1-4; TRBD1 matches at 8 bases. The germline CDR1 and CDR2 sequences are SGHVS and FQNEAQ. The CDR3 loop spans 14 amino acids. The ends lost 5 bases at V and 7 bases at J; junction bases unmatched: 6. The CDR3 DNA reads as TGTGCCAGCAGCCACCCAGGGGGCATTGAAAAACTGTTTTTT. Amino acids: CASSHPGGIEKLFF.

This clonotype was recorded many times. A single base separates this from a much larger clone, so it may be a read error. CDR3 region: CASSLDSGRTLDEQFF. Written as DNA, the CDR3 is TGTGCCAGCAGCTTAGATTCTGGGCGAACCTTGGACGAGCAGTTCTTC. The gene calls are TRBV11-3 and TRBJ2-1; D remains unclear. V was pared by 0 bases and J by 10 bases, with 19 bases between. The CDR3 has 16 amino acids. The germline gives CDR1 SGHNT, CDR2 YENEEA.

The table lists this clonotype with a count of one. This chain connects TRBV6-2 or TRBV6-3 to TRBJ2-6; 14 bases line up with TRBD2. With the DNA end fitting TRBJ2-1 better, the J assignment may be wrong. Germline CDR1 is MNHEY and CDR2 is SVGEGT. CDR3 length equals 15 residues. The DNA for the CDR3 is TGTGCCAGCAGTGAGGGACTAGCGGGAGTAGTAAAGCAGTTCTTC. This gives the protein CASSEGLAGVVKQFF.

The chain links TRBV11-2 to TRBJ2-5, with 8 bases fitting TRBD2. Gene TRBJ2-1 matches the end of the DNA better, so the J call may be wrong. The CDR3 is 16 residues long. Germline CDR1 and CDR2: SGHAT and FQNNGV. The CDR3 sequence: CASSRRGSGGYNEQFF. The CDR3 region has the DNA TGTGCCAGCAGCCGGCGGGGGAGCGGGGGCTACAATGAGCAGTTCTTC.

This sequence joins TRBV12-3 or TRBV12-4 and TRBJ2-5; no clear D gene. V was shortened by 1 base and J by 11 bases, with 20 bases between the two germline ends. This CDR3 is 15 amino acids long. CDR3 in amino acids: CASSLGLTSYNEQYF. DNA of the CDR3: TGTGCCAGCAGTTTAGGTCTTACTTCCTACAATGAGCAGTACTTC.

The chain employs TRBV7-2 and TRBJ1-2; D is unresolved. There are 10 residues in the CDR3. The V gene lost 1 base and the J gene lost 7 bases, with 1 base spanning the gap. Germline V gene data show CDR1 as SGHTA and CDR2 as FQGNSA. The CDR3 DNA reads TGTGCCAGCAGCTTAGTTGGCTACACCTTC. It specifies CASSLVGYTF.

This clonotype was counted a few times. The chain is built from TRBV7-3 and TRBJ2-1, with D hard to call. The end of the DNA aligns better with TRBJ2-7, so the J call may be wrong. Germline assignment: CDR1 SGHTA and CDR2 FQGTGA. This CDR3 contains 13 residues. The CDR3 DNA reads as TGTGCCAGCAGCTTAGACACCAACTACGAGCAGTACTTC. This translates into CASSLDTNYEQYF.

This clonotype is deemed medium-sized (0.01 to 0.1%). J is TRBJ2-7 and V is TRBV7-2; tentatively, D is TRBD2 (5 bases). Germline V lookup: CDR1 SGHTA, CDR2 FQGNSA. The CDR3 consists of 15 residues. V gave up 6 bases and J gave up 5 bases, with 20 bases separating them. CDR3 DNA sequence: TGTGCCAGCAGTATCGCGTACGGGAAGTTTAACGAGCAGTACTTC. It specifies CASSIAYGKFNEQYF.

This CDR3 is CASSYSGSSSGANVLTF. The CDR3 DNA reads TGTGCCAGCAGTTATTCAGGGAGTTCCTCTGGGGCCAACGTCCTGACTTTC. The chain recombines TRBV6-6 with TRBJ2-6, with D tentatively TRBD1 or TRBD2 (5 bases each). Trimming pared 3 bases from V and 0 bases from J, leaving 12 bases between. There are 17 residues in the CDR3. In germline, CDR1 is MNHNY, CDR2 SVGAGI (reference sequence).

There are a few counts of this clonotype. The V call is TRBV7-8, the J call TRBJ2-4, with 7 bases fitting TRBD2. CDR3 length equals 15 residues. Germline CDR1 SGHVS, CDR2 FQNEAQ. Trimming cost V 4 bases and J 13 bases; bases outside gene matches: 16. CDR3 DNA sequence: TGTGCCAGCAGCTCCCGGGACTACCCTCCGAGGGAGCAGTACTTC. This sequence encodes CASSSRDYPPREQYF.

The rearrangement links TRBV6-1 to TRBJ2-3; D is uncertain. TRBJ2-1 explains the end of the DNA better; the J call may be wrong. The CDR3 contains 14 residues. CDR1 and CDR2 from the germline V gene are MNHNS and SASEGT. The CDR3 coding sequence is TGTGCCAGCAGTGAACCCTGGCGTAAGAATGAGCAGTTCTTC. Its translation: CASSEPWRKNEQFF.

The chain has TRBV5-1 and TRBJ2-3; 10 nucleotides align to TRBD1. The last part of the DNA fits TRBJ2-7 better; the J call may be wrong. Germline values: CDR1 SGHRS, CDR2 YFSETQ. This CDR3 contains 14 residues. CDR3 sequence: CASRPDRGAYEQYF. The CDR3 coding sequence is TGCGCCAGCAGGCCGGACAGGGGGGCCTACGAGCAGTACTTC.

In this sample, this clonotype turned up many times. The chain joins TRBV7-6 to TRBJ2-5; the D gene is possibly TRBD1 (5 bases). The CDR3 extends over 15 amino acids. The germline V and J ends were trimmed by 1 base and 5 bases, with 14 bases remaining between them. Looked up from germline, CDR1 is SGHVS and CDR2 is FNYEAQ. In DNA, the CDR3 is TGTGCCAGCAGCTTAGGAGGACCAAAGGGGGAGACCCAGTACTTC. It yields the protein CASSLGGPKGETQYF. Full variable domain (missing parts from reference TRBV7-6 and TRBJ2-5): GAGVSQSPRYKVTKRGQDVALRCDPISGHVSLYWYRQALGQGPEFLTYFNYEAQQDKSGLPNDRFSAERPEGSISTLTIQRTEQRDSAMYRCASSLGGPKGETQYFGPGTRLLVL.

The rearrangement joins TRBV6-1 to TRBJ2-5, with 7 bases identical to TRBD2. The J call may be mistaken, given a closer DNA end match to TRBJ2-1. This CDR3 is built from 18 residues. Germline-derived CDR1 and CDR2 are MNHNS and SASEGT. The CDR3 coding sequence is TGTGCCAGCAGTACCCTTATCACCGGCGGGAGAGGCTACAATGAGCAGTTCTTC. This sequence encodes CASSTLITGGRGYNEQFF.